This T cell receptor (beta chain) was recovered during a study of blood T cell repertoires in COVID-19. About the study: Sites across the United States, Italy and Spain contributed samples from acute and convalescent COVID-19. T cells, B-cell-depleted T cells, or PBMCs provided the cDNA or gDNA that served as material.

The CDR3 is 19 residues long. Germline trimming cut 3 bases from V and 3 bases from J; bases unmatched to any gene: 11. Germline CDR1 SGHRS, CDR2 YFSETQ. In the authors' workflow: Amplification of reference gene primers provided the estimated nucleated cell counts. Produced via immunoSEQ multiplex PCR; TCRdb's table is partial and in-frame only. The V and J calls and clone size come from that table; D and trimming were worked out from the DNA. Among 80,000 to 100,000 clones, 65% to 90% were seen once, and the ten largest hold roughly 15%. The clonotype was recovered from an elderly woman with active or convalescent COVID-19. V gene TRBV5-1 combines with J gene TRBJ2-2; 13 nucleotides line up with TRBD2. The sample was peripheral blood. Written as DNA, the CDR3 is TGCGCCAGCAGCTCCGGGACAGGGGGACTAGCGGGATACACCGGGGAGCTGTTTTTT. Its protein product is CASSSGTGGLAGYTGELFF.